One sample yielded the 14 T cell receptor beta chains listed below, sequenced in a study of cytotoxic CD8 clonotypes in ibrutinib-treated CLL. Some clones are missing from TCRdb's copy, which holds only in-frame ones; the method was immunoSEQ multiplex PCR. The profile covers about 130,000 clones, with roughly three quarters appearing a single time and 9.5% to 15% taken by the ten largest. The sequencing here drew on PBMCs, taken after 12 months of ibrutinib treatment. All receptors derive from a human donor with chronic lymphocytic leukemia.

This chain links TRBV15 with TRBJ2-7; D is ambiguous. Per germline, CDR1 LNHNV and CDR2 YYDKDF (reference sequence). V was pared by 2 bases and J by 5 bases, with 7 bases between. This CDR3 region has 12 residues. The chain's CDR3 is CATSRFNHEQYF. CDR3 nucleotide sequence: TGTGCCACCAGCAGATTTAACCACGAGCAGTACTTC.

This rearrangement joins TRBV6-5 to TRBJ2-3, with D possibly matching TRBD1 (6 bases). This CDR3 is 14 amino acids long. Trimming removed 6 bases at V and 6 bases at J, with 16 bases between. Germline lookup yields CDR1 MNHEY and CDR2 SVGAGI. The CDR3 loop reads CASSLGQSADTQYF. The CDR3 coding sequence is TGTGCCAGCAGCCTCGGACAGAGCGCGGATACGCAGTATTTT.

The table lists this clone with a few counts. The chain employs TRBV15 and TRBJ2-7; 10 bases match TRBD2. The CDR3 is 15 residues long. The germline V gene encodes CDR1 LNHNV and CDR2 YYDKDF (reference sequence). V lost 0 bases and J lost 1; bases outside the gene matches: 0. CDR3 loop: CATSREAGGSYEQYF. As DNA, the CDR3 is TGTGCCACCAGCAGAGAAGCGGGAGGGTCCTACGAGCAGTACTTC.

In this sample, this clone turned up a few times. The rearrangement uses TRBV29-1 and TRBJ2-4; no definite D call. Germline values: CDR1 SQVTM, CDR2 ANQGSEA. V was trimmed by 4 bases and J by 5 bases, leaving 9 bases between them. The CDR3 is made up of 12 amino acids. The CDR3 reads CSVVFVENIQYF. DNA for the CDR3: TGCAGCGTTGTATTTGTAGAAAACATTCAGTACTTC.

The DNA of the CDR3 is TGTGCCAGCAGCTTCAAAAGGGGCCAATGGCCTGAAGCTTTCTTT. Protein product: CASSFKRGQWPEAFF. The chain employs TRBV11-2 and TRBJ1-1, with D possibly TRBD1 on 5 matching bases. V was cut by 3 bases and J by 6 bases, with 17 bases left in between. Germline V CDR1 and CDR2: SGHAT, FQNNGV. CDR3 size: 15 residues.

The V call is TRBV29-1, the J call TRBJ2-3; maybe TRBD2 (5 bases). The V gene lost 3 bases and the J gene lost 1 base, with 11 bases spanning the gap. Germline lookup yields CDR1 SQVTM and CDR2 ANQGSEA. This CDR3 has 14 residues. CDR3 in amino acids: CSVDKGEGTDTQYF. DNA of the CDR3: TGCAGCGTTGATAAGGGAGAGGGCACAGATACGCAGTATTTT.

The V call is TRBV6-6, the J call TRBJ2-7, with TRBD1 identical over 8 bases. The ends lost 5 bases at V and 3 bases at J; junction bases unmatched: 3. The CDR3 totals 13 residues. Germline lookup yields CDR1 MNHNY and CDR2 SVGAGI (reference sequence). The CDR3 loop reads CASSVDRDYEQYF. CDR3 DNA: TGTGCCAGCAGTGTGGACAGGGACTACGAGCAGTACTTC.

The DNA for the CDR3 is TGCGCCAGCAGCTTGGAAGGGGGCTTCCAAGAGACCCAGTACTTC. It is translated as CASSLEGGFQETQYF. The rearrangement links TRBV5-1 to TRBJ2-5; 7 nucleotides agree with TRBD1. Germline assignment: CDR1 SGHRS and CDR2 YFSETQ. After removal of 0 bases from V and 1 base from J, the junction contained 3 bases not matched to a gene. This CDR3 region has 15 residues.

The chain recombines TRBV19 with TRBJ1-5; the match to TRBD1 covers 8 bases. Trimming removed 7 bases from V and 2 bases from J; junction bases left unmatched: 10. Germline CDR1 and CDR2: LNHDA and SQIVND (reference sequence). This CDR3 spans 16 amino acids. CDR3 DNA sequence: TGTGCCAGTACAGGACAGGGTCGGTTGGGCAATCAGCCCCAGCATTTT. This sequence encodes CASTGQGRLGNQPQHF.

The CDR3 loop is CASSLWAGELFF. The CDR3 region has the DNA TGTGCCAGCAGCTTATGGGCCGGGGAGCTGTTTTTT. V and J are TRBV5-6 and TRBJ2-2; no definite D call. The CDR3 spans 12 residues. Germline V CDR1 and CDR2: SGHDT, YYEEEE. The ends were cut back, 2 bases at V and 6 bases at J, with 5 bases in the middle.

CDR3 sequence: CASSEDRGRFVDTQYF. The CDR3 region has the DNA TGTGCCAGCAGTGAAGACAGGGGGAGGTTTGTAGATACGCAGTATTTT. This chain joins TRBV2 and TRBJ2-3, with 8 nucleotides matching TRBD1. The V gene's germline CDR1 is SNHLY and CDR2 FYNNEI. This CDR3 spans 16 amino acids. V lost 1 base and J lost 5; bases outside the gene matches: 8.

The chain couples TRBV6-5 to TRBJ2-3; D is possibly TRBD2 (5 bases). Trimming shortened V by 6 bases and J by 3 bases, and 13 bases separated the two germline ends. This CDR3 comprises 14 residues. Germline values: CDR1 MNHEY, CDR2 SVGAGI. CDR3 amino acids: CASRRRAGTDTQYF. The CDR3 DNA reads TGTGCCAGCAGAAGACGGGCGGGTACAGATACGCAGTATTTT.

This sequence joins TRBV6-6 and TRBJ2-7; possibly TRBD2 for D (5 bases). CDR3 size: 15 residues. The germline V and J ends were trimmed by 6 bases and 0 bases, with 15 bases remaining between them. Germline V gives CDR1 MNHNY, CDR2 SVGAGI (reference sequence). CDR3 nucleotides: TGTGCCAGCAGCAACCTAGCAATGAGCTCCTACGAGCAGTACTTC. Its protein product is CASSNLAMSSYEQYF.

The V gene is TRBV7-6, the J gene TRBJ2-5; possible D gene TRBD2, 5 bases. Germline loops: CDR1 SGHVS, CDR2 FNYEAQ. The CDR3 is made up of 15 amino acids. V was shortened by 5 bases and J by 5 bases, with 18 bases between the two germline ends. The CDR3 loop reads CASSPATRVGETQYF. The CDR3 DNA reads as TGTGCCAGCAGCCCAGCCACGAGGGTTGGGGAGACCCAGTACTTC. Combining the CDR3 with reference TRBV7-6 and TRBJ2-5 gives the whole variable domain GAGVSQSPRYKVTKRGQDVALRCDPISGHVSLYWYRQALGQGPEFLTYFNYEAQQDKSGLPNDRFSAERPEGSISTLTIQRTEQRDSAMYRCASSPATRVGETQYFGPGTRLLVL.